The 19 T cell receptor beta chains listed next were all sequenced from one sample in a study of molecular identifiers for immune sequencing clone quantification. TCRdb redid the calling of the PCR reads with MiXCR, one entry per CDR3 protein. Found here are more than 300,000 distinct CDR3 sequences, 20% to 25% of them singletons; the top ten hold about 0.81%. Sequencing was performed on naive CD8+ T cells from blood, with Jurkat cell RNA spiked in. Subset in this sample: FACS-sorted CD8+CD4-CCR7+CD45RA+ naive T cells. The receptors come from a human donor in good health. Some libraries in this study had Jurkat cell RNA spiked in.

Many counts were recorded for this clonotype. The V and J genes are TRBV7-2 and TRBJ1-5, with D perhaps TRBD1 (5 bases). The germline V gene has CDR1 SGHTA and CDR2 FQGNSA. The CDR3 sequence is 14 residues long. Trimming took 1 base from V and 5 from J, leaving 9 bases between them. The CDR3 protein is CASSLEGVHQPQHF. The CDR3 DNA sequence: TGTGCCAGCAGCTTAGAAGGGGTCCATCAGCCCCAGCATTTT.

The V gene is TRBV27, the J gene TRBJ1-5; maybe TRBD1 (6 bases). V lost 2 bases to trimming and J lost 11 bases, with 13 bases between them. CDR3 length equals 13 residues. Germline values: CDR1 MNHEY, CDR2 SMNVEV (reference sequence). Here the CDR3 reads CASSLVQGRAQHF. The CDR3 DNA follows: TGTGCCAGCAGTTTAGTTCAGGGGAGGGCCCAGCATTTT.

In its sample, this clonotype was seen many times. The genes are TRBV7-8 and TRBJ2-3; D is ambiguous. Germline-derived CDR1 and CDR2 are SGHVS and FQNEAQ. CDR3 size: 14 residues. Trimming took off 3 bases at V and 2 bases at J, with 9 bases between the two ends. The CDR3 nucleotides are TGTGCCAGCAGCTTGTACGGTTCCACAGATACGCAGTATTTT. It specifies CASSLYGSTDTQYF.

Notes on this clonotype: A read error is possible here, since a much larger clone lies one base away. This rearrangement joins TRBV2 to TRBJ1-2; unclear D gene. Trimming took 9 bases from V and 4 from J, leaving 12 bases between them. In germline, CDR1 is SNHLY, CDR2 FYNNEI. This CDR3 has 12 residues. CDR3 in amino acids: CARTAAVYGYTF. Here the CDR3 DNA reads TGTGCCAGAACGGCCGCAGTCTATGGCTACACCTTC.

CDR3 DNA sequence: TGTGCCAGCAGTTGGAGGGACAGGGGTAAGAAGACCTATGGCTACACCTTC. Its translation is CASSWRDRGKKTYGYTF. The V gene is TRBV6-5, the J gene TRBJ1-2; 10 bases agree with TRBD1. The trim removed 4 bases at V and 4 bases at J, leaving 12 bases unmatched. Germline-derived CDR1 and CDR2 are MNHEY and SVGAGI. The CDR3 loop spans 17 amino acids.

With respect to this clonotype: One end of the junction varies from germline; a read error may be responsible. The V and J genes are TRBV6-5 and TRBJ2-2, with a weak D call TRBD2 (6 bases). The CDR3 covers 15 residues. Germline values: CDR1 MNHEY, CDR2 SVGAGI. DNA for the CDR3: TGTGCCAGCAGTTACTCATCTAGGCGGGACGGGGGGCTGTTTTTT. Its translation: CASSYSSRRDGGLFF.

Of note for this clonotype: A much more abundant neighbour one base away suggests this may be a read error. As DNA, the CDR3 is TGTGCCAGCAGGTCCGGTTTGGGCTTGAGCACTGAAGCTTTCTTT. Encoded protein: CASRSGLGLSTEAFF. The J gene is TRBJ1-1, the V gene TRBV7-6; no clear D gene. Germline V lookup: CDR1 SGHVS, CDR2 FNYEAQ. The CDR3 length is 15 residues. The V end was cut by 6 bases, the J end by 4 bases, with 18 bases between.

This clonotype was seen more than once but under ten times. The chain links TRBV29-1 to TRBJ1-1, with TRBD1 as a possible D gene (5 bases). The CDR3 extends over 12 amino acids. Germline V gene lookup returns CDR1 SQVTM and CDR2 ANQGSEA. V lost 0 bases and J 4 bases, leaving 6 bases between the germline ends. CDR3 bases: TGCAGCGTTGAAGAGACAGCCACTGAAGCTTTCTTT. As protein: CSVEETATEAFF.

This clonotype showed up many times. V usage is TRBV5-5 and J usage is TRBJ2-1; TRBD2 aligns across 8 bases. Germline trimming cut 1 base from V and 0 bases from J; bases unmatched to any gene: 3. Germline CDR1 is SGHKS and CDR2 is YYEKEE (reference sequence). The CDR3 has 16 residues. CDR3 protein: CASSLTSGSSYNEQFF. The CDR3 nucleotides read TGTGCCAGCAGCTTGACTAGCGGTAGCTCCTACAATGAGCAGTTCTTC.

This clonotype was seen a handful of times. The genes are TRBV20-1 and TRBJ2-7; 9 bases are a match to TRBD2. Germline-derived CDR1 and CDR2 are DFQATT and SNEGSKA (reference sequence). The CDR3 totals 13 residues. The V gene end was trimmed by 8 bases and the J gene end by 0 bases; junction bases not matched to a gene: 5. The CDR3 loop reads CSPQRGDSYEQYF. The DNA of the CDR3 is TGCAGTCCACAGCGGGGGGACTCCTACGAGCAGTACTTC.

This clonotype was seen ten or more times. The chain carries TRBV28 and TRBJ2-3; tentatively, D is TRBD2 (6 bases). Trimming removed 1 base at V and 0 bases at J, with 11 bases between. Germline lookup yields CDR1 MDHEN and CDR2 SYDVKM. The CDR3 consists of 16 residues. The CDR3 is CASSLYAGTSTDTQYF. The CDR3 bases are TGTGCCAGCAGTTTATACGCCGGGACTAGCACAGATACGCAGTATTTT.

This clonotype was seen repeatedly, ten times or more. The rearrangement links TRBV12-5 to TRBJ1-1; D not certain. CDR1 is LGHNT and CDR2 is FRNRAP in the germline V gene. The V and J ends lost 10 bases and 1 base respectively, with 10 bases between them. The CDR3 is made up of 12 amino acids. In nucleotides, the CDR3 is TGTGCTACGAGAGTCTGGAACACTGAAGCTTTCTTT. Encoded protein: CATRVWNTEAFF.

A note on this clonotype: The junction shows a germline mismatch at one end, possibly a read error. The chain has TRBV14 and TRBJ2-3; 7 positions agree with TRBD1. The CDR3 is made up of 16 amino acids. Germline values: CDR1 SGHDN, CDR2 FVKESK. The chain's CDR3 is CASSSPPGGGTDTRYF. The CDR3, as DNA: TGTGCCAGCAGCTCCCCCCCAGGGGGTGGCACAGATACGCGGTATTTT.

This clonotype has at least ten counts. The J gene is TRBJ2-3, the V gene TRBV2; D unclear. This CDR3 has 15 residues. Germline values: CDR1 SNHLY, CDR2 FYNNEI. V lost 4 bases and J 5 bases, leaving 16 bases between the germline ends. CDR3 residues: CASSGGTRAGDTQYF. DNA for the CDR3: TGTGCCAGCAGTGGCGGCACCCGAGCAGGAGATACGCAGTATTTT.

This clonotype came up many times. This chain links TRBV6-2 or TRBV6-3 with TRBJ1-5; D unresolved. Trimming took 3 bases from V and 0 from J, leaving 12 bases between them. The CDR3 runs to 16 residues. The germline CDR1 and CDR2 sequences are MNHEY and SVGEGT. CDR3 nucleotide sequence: TGTGCCAGCAGTTATCTTGGGATATTTAGCAATCAGCCCCAGCATTTT. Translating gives CASSYLGIFSNQPQHF.

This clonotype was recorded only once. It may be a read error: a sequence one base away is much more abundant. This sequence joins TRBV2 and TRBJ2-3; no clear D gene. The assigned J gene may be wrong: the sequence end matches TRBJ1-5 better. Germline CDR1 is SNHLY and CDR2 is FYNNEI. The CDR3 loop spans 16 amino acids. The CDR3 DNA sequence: TGTGCCAGCAGTTGGGATACAGAACAAATCACAGATACGCAGCATTTT. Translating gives CASSWDTEQITDTQHF.

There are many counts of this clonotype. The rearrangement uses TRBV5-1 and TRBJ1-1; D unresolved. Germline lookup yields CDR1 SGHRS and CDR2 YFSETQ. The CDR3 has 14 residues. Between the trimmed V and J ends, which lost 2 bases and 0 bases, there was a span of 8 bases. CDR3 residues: CASSFKGVNTEAFF. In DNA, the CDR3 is TGCGCCAGCAGCTTTAAAGGAGTGAACACTGAAGCTTTCTTT.

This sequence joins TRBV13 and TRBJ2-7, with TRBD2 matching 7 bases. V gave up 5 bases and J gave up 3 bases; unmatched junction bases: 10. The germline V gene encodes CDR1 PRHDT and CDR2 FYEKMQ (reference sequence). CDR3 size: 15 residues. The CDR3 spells CASSTLQGGHYEQYF. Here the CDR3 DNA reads TGTGCCAGCAGCACACTTCAGGGAGGGCACTACGAGCAGTACTTC.

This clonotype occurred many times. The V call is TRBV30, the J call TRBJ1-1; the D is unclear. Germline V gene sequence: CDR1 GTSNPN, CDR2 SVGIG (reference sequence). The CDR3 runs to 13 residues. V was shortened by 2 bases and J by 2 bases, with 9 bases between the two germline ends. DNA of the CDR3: TGTGCCTGGAGTTTGGACGGAAACACTGAAGCTTTCTTT. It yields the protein CAWSLDGNTEAFF.